This T cell receptor beta chain was documented in a study of cytomegalovirus exposure and HLA in healthy donors. Study-wide results and limits: Segments of the TCR beta V type were, in most cases, productive about 87% or about 30% of the time in an earlier analysis. The study flagged some 170 TCR beta chains as cytomegalovirus-associated.

Of note for this clone: As yet, its antigen is unknown.

Donors counted as nominally healthy when sampled, yet unrecorded immune exposures were likely. The PCR had 60 Vbeta and 13 Jbeta primers. Method: immunoSEQ multiplex PCR; TCRdb's copy keeps in-frame clones and lacks some. The sample shows some 200,000 clones, roughly 80% of them seen only once. Trimming at V came to 4 bases and at J to 11 bases, leaving 11 bases not matched to a gene. Per germline, CDR1 MNHEY and CDR2 SMNVEV (reference sequence). This CDR3 is 15 amino acids long. The sequence came from a man aged 40-49 years in good health and CMV-seronegative. The material sequenced was PBMCs. The chain carries TRBV27 and TRBJ2-1, with 10 bases fitting TRBD2. The CDR3 is CASSSQREGLIQQFF. DNA of the CDR3: TGTGCCAGCAGTTCCCAGCGGGAGGGCCTGATTCAGCAGTTCTTC.